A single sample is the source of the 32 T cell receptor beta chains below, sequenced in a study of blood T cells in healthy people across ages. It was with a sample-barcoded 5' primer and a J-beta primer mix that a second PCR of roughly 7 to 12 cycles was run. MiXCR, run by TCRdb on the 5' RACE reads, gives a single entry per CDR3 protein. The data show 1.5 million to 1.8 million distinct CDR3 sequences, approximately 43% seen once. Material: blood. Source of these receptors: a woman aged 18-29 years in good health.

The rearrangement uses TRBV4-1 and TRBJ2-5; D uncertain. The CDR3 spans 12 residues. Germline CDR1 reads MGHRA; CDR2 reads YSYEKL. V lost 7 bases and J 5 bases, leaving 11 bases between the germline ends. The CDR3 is CASTLLGETQYF. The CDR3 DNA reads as TGCGCCAGCACCCTATTGGGTGAGACCCAGTACTTC.

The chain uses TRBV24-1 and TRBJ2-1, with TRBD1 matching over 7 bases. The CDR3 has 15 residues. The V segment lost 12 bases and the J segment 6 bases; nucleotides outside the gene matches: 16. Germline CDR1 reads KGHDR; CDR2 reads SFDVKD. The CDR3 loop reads CALHRGEGPSNEQFF. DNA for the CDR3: TGTGCCCTCCACAGGGGTGAAGGTCCATCCAATGAGCAGTTCTTC.

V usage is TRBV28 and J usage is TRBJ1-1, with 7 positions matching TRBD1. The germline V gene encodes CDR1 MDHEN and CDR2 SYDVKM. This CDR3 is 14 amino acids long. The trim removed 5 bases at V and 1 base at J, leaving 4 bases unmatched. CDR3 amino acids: CASSDQGENTEAFF. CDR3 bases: TGTGCCAGCAGTGACCAGGGGGAGAACACTGAAGCTTTCTTT.

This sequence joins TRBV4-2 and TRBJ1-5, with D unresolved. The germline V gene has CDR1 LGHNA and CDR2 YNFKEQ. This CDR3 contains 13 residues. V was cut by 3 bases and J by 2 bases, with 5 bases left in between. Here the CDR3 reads CASSQLRNQPQHF. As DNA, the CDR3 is TGTGCCAGCAGCCAGCTACGCAATCAGCCCCAGCATTTT.

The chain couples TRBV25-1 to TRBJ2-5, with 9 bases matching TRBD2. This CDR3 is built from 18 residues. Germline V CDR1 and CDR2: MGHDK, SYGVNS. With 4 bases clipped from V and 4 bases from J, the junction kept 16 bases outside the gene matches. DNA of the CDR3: TGTGCCAGCAGTGGCTTACCCGGGAGTAGCGGGAGTTCAGAGACCCAGTACTTC. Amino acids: CASSGLPGSSGSSETQYF. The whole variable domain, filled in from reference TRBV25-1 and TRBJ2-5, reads EADIYQTPRYLVIGTGKKITLECSQTMGHDKMYWYQQDPGMELHLIHYSYGVNSTEKGDLSSESTVSRIRTEHFPLTLESARPSHTSQYLCASSGLPGSSGSSETQYFGPGTRLLVL.

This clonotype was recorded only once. CDR3 DNA sequence: TGCAGCGTACTGACAGGATGGAATCAGCCCCAGCATTTT. Translation: CSVLTGWNQPQHF. The chain joins TRBV29-1 to TRBJ1-5; weak D call: TRBD1 (6 bases). The V and J ends lost 6 bases and 4 bases respectively, with 13 bases between them. Per germline, CDR1 SQVTM and CDR2 ANQGSEA. The CDR3 sequence is 13 residues long.

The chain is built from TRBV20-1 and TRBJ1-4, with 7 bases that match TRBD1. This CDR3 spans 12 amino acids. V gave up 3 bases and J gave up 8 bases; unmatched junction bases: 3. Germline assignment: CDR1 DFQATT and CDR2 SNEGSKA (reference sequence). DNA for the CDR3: TGCAGTGCTAGGACAGGGACCGAAAAACTGTTTTTT. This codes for CSARTGTEKLFF.

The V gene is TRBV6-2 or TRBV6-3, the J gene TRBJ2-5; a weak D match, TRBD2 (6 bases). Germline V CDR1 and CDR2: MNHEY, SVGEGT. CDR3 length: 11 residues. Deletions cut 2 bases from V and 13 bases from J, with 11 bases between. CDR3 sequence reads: CASSYPSERYF. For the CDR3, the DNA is TGTGCCAGCAGTTACCCTAGCGAGAGGTACTTC.

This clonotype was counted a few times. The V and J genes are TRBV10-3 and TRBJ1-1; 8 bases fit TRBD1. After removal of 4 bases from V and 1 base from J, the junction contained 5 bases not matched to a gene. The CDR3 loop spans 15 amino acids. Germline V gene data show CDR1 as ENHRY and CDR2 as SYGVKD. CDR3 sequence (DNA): TGTGCCATCAGTGGTTCGGACAGGGCGAACACTGAAGCTTTCTTT. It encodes CAISGSDRANTEAFF.

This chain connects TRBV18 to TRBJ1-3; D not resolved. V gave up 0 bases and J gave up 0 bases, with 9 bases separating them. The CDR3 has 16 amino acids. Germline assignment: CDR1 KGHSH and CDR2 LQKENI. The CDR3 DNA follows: TGTGCCAGCTCACCACCGGGCAGGAGCTCTGGAAACACCATATATTTT. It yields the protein CASSPPGRSSGNTIYF.

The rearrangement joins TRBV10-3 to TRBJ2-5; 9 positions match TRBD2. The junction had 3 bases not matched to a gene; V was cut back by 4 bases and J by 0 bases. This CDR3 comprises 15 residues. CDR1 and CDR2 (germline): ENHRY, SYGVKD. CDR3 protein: CAISGGGGDQETQYF. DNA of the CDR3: TGTGCCATCAGTGGTGGCGGGGGGGACCAAGAGACCCAGTACTTC.

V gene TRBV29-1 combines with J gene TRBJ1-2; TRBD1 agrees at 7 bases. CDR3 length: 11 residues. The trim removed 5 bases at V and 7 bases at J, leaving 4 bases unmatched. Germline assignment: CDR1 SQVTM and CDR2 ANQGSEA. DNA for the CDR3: TGCAGCGTTCTCAGGGACAGTGGCTACACCTTC. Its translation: CSVLRDSGYTF. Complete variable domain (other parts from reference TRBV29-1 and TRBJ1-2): SAVISQKPSRDICQRGTSLTIQCQVDSQVTMMFWYRQQPGQSLTLIATANQGSEATYESGFVIDKFPISRPNLTFSTLTVSNMSPEDSSIYLCSVLRDSGYTFGSGTRLTVV.

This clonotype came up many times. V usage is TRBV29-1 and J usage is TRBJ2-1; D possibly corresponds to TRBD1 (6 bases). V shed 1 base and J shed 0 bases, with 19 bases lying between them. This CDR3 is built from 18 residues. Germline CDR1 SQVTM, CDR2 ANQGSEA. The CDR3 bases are TGCAGCGTTGAAGGGGGCCCTCCGGGACATATCTCCTACAATGAGCAGTTCTTC. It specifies CSVEGGPPGHISYNEQFF.

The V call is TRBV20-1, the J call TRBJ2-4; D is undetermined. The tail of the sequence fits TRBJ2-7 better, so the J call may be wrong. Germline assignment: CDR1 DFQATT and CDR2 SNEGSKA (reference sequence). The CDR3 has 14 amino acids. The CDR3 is CSARDLGNYYEQYF. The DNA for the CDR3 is TGCAGTGCTAGAGATCTGGGCAACTACTACGAGCAGTACTTC.

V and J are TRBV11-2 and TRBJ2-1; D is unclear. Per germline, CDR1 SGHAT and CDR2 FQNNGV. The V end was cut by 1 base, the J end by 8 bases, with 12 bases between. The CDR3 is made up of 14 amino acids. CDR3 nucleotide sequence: TGTGCCAGCAGCTTAGCCGGGCCGGGCTATGAGCAGTTCTTC. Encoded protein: CASSLAGPGYEQFF.

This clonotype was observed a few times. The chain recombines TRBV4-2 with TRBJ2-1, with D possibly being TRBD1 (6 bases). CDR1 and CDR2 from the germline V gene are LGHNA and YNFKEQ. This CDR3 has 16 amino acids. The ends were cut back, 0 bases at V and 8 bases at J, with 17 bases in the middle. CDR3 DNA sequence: TGTGCCAGCAGCCAAGATGCGGCAGGGGATTTAGATGAGCAGTTCTTC. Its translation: CASSQDAAGDLDEQFF.

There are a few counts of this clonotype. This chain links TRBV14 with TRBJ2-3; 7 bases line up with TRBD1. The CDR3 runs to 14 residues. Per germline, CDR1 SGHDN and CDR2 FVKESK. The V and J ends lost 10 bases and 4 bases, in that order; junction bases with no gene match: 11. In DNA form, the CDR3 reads TGTGCCACCTCGGACAGGTTCGAGGCAGATACGCAGTATTTT. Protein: CATSDRFEADTQYF.

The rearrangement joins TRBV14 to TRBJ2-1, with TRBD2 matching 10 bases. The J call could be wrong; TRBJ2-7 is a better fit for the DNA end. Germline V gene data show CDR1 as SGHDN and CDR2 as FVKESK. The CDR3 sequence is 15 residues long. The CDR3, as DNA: TGTGCCAGCAGCCAGACTAGCGGGTCCTACAATGAGCAGTACTTC. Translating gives CASSQTSGSYNEQYF.

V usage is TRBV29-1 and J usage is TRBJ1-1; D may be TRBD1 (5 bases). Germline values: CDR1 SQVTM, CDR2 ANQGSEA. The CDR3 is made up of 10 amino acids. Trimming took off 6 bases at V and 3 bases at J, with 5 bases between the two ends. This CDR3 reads CSVRDTEAFF. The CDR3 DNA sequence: TGCAGCGTCAGGGACACTGAAGCTTTCTTT.

The CDR3 loop reads CASSPWRHPAGDTQYF. The CDR3 DNA sequence: TGTGCCAGCAGCCCCTGGCGTCACCCAGCGGGAGATACGCAGTATTTT. The chain carries TRBV13 and TRBJ2-3; TRBD2 is a possible D gene (6 bases). V lost 5 bases, J lost 5 bases, and 20 bases lay in between. This CDR3 contains 16 residues. Looked up from germline, CDR1 is PRHDT and CDR2 is FYEKMQ (reference sequence).

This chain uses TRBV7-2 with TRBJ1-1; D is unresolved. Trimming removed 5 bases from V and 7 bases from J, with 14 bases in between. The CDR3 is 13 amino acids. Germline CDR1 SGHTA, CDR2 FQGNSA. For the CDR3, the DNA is TGTGCCAGCAGCCCAAGAGCAGATAATGAAGCTTTCTTT. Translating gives CASSPRADNEAFF.

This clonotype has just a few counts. CDR3 sequence (DNA): TGTGCCAGCAGACCAAACAGGGGTTATCAGCCCCAGCATTTT. It encodes CASRPNRGYQPQHF. This rearrangement joins TRBV7-2 to TRBJ1-5; 7 nucleotides line up with TRBD1. The J segment lost 5 bases and the V segment lost 6 bases, leaving 7 bases of the junction unmatched. This CDR3 region has 14 residues. CDR1 and CDR2 from the germline V gene are SGHTA and FQGNSA.

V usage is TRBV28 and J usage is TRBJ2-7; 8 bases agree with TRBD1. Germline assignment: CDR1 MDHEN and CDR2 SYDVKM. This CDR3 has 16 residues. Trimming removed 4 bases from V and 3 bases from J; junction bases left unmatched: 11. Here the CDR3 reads CASSSNTDRGVYEQYF. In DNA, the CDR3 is TGTGCCAGCAGTTCCAACACCGACAGGGGAGTCTACGAGCAGTACTTC.

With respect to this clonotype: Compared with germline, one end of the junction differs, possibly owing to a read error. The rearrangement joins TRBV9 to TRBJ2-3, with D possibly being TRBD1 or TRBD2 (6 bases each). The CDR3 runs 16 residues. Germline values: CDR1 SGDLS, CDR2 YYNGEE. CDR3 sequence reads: CVSSPLAGGGTDTQYF. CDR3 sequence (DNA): TGTGTCAGCAGCCCCCTCGCCGGGGGCGGCACAGATACGCAGTATTTT.

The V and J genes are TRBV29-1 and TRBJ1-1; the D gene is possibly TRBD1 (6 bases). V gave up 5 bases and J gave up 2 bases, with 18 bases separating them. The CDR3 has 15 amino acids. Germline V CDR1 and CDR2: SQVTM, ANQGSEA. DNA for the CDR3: TGCAGCGTTACAGGGACATACTTCGTAAACACTGAAGCTTTCTTT. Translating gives CSVTGTYFVNTEAFF.

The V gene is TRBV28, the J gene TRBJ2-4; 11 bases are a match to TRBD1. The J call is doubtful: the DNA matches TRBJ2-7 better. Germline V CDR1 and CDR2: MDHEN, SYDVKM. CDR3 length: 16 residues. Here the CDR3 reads CASSPPGTGGNYEQYF. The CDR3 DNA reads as TGTGCCAGCAGTCCACCGGGGACAGGGGGAAACTACGAGCAGTACTTC.

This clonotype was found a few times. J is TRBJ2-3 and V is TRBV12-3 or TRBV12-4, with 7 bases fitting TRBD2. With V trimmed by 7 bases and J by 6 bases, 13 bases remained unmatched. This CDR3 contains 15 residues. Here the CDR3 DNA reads TGTGCCAGCAAGGTTCCGGGGGGACTCCGTGATACGCAGTATTTT. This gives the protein CASKVPGGLRDTQYF.

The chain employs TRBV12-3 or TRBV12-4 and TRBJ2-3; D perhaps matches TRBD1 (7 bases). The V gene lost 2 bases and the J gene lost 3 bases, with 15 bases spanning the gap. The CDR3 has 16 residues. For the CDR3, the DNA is TGTGCCAGCAGTTTAAGGTGGGGGGACAGTACAGATACGCAGTATTTT. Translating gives CASSLRWGDSTDTQYF.

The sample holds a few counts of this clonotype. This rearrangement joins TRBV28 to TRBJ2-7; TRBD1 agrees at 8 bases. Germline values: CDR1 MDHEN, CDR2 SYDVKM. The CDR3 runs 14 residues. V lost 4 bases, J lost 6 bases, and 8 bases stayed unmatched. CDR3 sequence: CASSSTGEWSEQYF. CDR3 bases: TGTGCCAGCAGTTCGACAGGGGAGTGGAGCGAGCAGTACTTC.

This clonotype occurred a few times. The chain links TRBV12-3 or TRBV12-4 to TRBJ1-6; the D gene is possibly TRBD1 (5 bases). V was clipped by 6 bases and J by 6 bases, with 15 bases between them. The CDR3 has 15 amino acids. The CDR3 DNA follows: TGTGCCAGCAGCCTTGGGACCTCACTTAATTCACCCCTCCACTTT. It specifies CASSLGTSLNSPLHF.

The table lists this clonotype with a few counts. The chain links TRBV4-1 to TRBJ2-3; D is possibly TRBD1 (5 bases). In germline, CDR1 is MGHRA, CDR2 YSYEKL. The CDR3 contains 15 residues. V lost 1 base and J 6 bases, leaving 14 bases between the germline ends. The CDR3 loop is CASSQVSGAGDTQYF. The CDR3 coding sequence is TGCGCCAGCAGCCAAGTTTCTGGGGCCGGGGATACGCAGTATTTT.

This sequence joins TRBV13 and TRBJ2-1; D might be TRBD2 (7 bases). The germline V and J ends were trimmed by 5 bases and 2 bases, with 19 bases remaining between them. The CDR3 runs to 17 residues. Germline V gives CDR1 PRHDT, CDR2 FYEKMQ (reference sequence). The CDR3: CASSPSGRGATYNEQFF. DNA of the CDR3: TGTGCCAGCAGCCCTAGCGGCCGGGGGGCAACCTACAATGAGCAGTTCTTC.